This passage covers 7 T cell receptor beta chains from one sample sequenced in a study of CD8+CD57+ T cells in acquired aplastic anemia. CDR3 and TCR beta VDJ profiling relied on genomic DNA as the template. TCRdb fed the reads into MiXCR, producing one record per CDR3 protein. The sample holds more than 150,000 distinct CDR3 sequences, about 44% seen once. For sequencing, patients were chosen who had shown expansion of CD8+CD57+ cells by flow cytometry. The sample taken for sequencing was sorted CD4+, CD8+, or CD8+CD57+ T cells (not recorded which) from PBMCs. The receptors here all came from a human donor with aplastic anemia.

The J gene is TRBJ1-2, the V gene TRBV14; TRBD1 matches at 9 bases. The germline V gene encodes CDR1 SGHDN and CDR2 FVKESK. V was clipped by 5 bases and J by 3 bases; unmatched bases: 10. The CDR3 covers 16 residues. CDR3 nucleotides: TGTGCCAGCAGCGATAAAAATAGGGACAGGGACTATGGCTACACCTTC. This sequence encodes CASSDKNRDRDYGYTF.

V usage is TRBV20-1 and J usage is TRBJ1-1, with D unclear. The CDR3 is made up of 12 amino acids. V dropped 3 bases and J dropped 3 bases, with 8 bases sitting between them. The germline V gene encodes CDR1 DFQATT and CDR2 SNEGSKA (reference sequence). The CDR3 loop reads CSARTMHTEAFF. CDR3 in DNA: TGCAGTGCTAGGACGATGCACACTGAAGCTTTCTTT.

This clonotype was seen many times. The rearrangement uses TRBV10-2 and TRBJ2-3; 8 bases fit TRBD1. The V gene end was trimmed by 6 bases and the J gene end by 3 bases; junction bases not matched to a gene: 8. The CDR3 has 15 residues. Germline-derived CDR1 and CDR2 are WSHSY and SAAADI. In DNA form, the CDR3 reads TGCGCCAGCAGCATGGGACAGGCCGGGACAGATACGCAGTATTTT. Translating it yields CASSMGQAGTDTQYF.

This clonotype has at least ten counts. V usage is TRBV14 and J usage is TRBJ1-6; 8 positions match TRBD1. Trimming removed 1 base from V and 3 bases from J; junction bases left unmatched: 11. CDR1 SGHDN and CDR2 FVKESK come from the germline V gene. The CDR3 runs 19 residues. CDR3 sequence reads: CASSQGRSQGAHYNSPLHF. The CDR3 DNA is TGTGCCAGCAGCCAAGGTCGGTCTCAGGGGGCTCACTATAATTCACCCCTCCACTTT.

In its sample, this clonotype was seen once. V is TRBV18 and J is TRBJ1-1; D not certain. Germline V gives CDR1 KGHSH, CDR2 LQKENI. With 2 bases removed from V and 5 bases from J, the gap between germline ends came to 18 bases. The CDR3 runs to 16 residues. CDR3 bases: TGTGCCAGCTCACCAAGGCAAGGAGGATTAGGGACTGAAGCTTTCTTT. Its translation is CASSPRQGGLGTEAFF.

V usage is TRBV10-3 and J usage is TRBJ2-7; TRBD2 aligns across 8 bases. Germline trimming cut 6 bases from V and 6 bases from J; bases unmatched to any gene: 10. This CDR3 region has 14 residues. Germline CDR1 reads ENHRY; CDR2 reads SYGVKD. The CDR3 coding sequence is TGTGCCATCAGCGGGACTAGTATAACCCTCGAGCAGTACTTC. It codes for CAISGTSITLEQYF.

Of note for this clonotype: A much larger clone differs from this one at a single base, so this may be a read error. The rearrangement uses TRBV10-2 and TRBJ2-3; tentative D call: TRBD2 (6 bases). V was shortened by 6 bases and J by 8 bases, with 15 bases between the two germline ends. CDR3 length: 13 amino acids. Germline CDR1 WSHSY, CDR2 SAAADI. The CDR3 sequence: CASSMTSLGTQYF. The DNA of the CDR3 is TGCGCCAGCAGCATGACTAGTTTGGGTACGCAGTATTTT.